Below, one T cell receptor (beta chain) is given with its context. The data belong to a study of blood T cells in healthy people across ages. Next came a second PCR, run for about 7 to 12 cycles, which used a sample-barcoded 5' primer along with a J-beta primer mix. Each CDR3 protein is one row after TCRdb ran MiXCR on the 5' RACE reads. This sample carries about 1,500,000 distinct CDR3 sequences, 40% to 50% of them seen once, and the ten largest clones take roughly 7.9%. Germline loops: CDR1 DFQATT, CDR2 SNEGSKA (reference sequence). This CDR3 contains 16 residues. V was cut by 3 bases and J by 5 bases, with 23 bases left in between.

The sequenced material came from blood. The TCR sequence derives from a woman aged 18 to 35 in good health. The chain joins TRBV20-1 to TRBJ2-7; tentatively, D is TRBD2 (6 bases). The DNA of the CDR3 is TGCAGTGCTAGGGCTGCACGGGGGTCCTTTGGGGACGAGCAGTACTTC. Its protein is CSARAARGSFGDEQYF.